This entry describes one TCR beta chain. Antigen specificity is unknown. This sample was taken from a study of CD4 T cells in relation to SARS-CoV-2 and coronaviruses. The wider study: The HLA restriction of the shared crossreactive spike epitopes was mapped.

Before the COVID-19 pandemic, during about 2011-2019, CD4+ T cells were taken from unexposed donors. Isolation of CD4+ T cells took place after less than 11 days in culture. The V and J ends lost 5 bases and 0 bases, in that order; junction bases with no gene match: 6. The CDR3 runs 16 residues. Germline CDR1 reads SGHVS; CDR2 reads FQNEAQ. The method was immunoSEQ multiplex PCR; TCRdb's version includes in-frame clones alone and lacks a portion of them. The sample lists 25,000 to 30,000 clones, 78% seen once, with approximately 22% in the top ten. Notes on the study in general: In about 65% of donors, memory CD4+ clonotypes crossrecognized SARS-CoV-2 and at least one common cold coronavirus spike.

Sequences were obtained from CD4+ T cells from PBMCs, cultured in vitro. This TCR came from a human donor in good health. The chain links TRBV7-8 to TRBJ1-5, with 8 bases lining up with TRBD1. CDR3 DNA: TGTGCCAGCAGCCCCCTGGGACAGGTTAGCAATCAGCCCCAGCATTTT. Protein: CASSPLGQVSNQPQHF.